This TCR beta chain was profiled in a study of T-cell reconstitution after alpha-beta-depleted transplantation in children. Whole-study findings and limits: Diversity and T-cell counts at one year after transplant derived mostly from new T cells. The origin of alpha-beta T cells about two months after transplant was reportedly several hundred expanded graft clones.

The J segment lost 1 base and the V segment lost 4 bases, leaving 4 bases of the junction unmatched. The CDR3 has 15 residues. Looked up from germline, CDR1 is SGHTA and CDR2 is FQGNSA. A library of TCRbeta sequences, prepared with unique molecular identifiers, was generated. TCRdb re-called the PCR reads with MiXCR, one entry per CDR3 protein. This sample has a few hundred thousand distinct CDR3 sequences; around 10% occur once, and the top ten carry over 6%. This clonotype was picked up a small number of times. Its antigen is unidentified. The V and J genes are TRBV7-2 and TRBJ2-7; 10 nucleotides match TRBD2. This clonotype was obtained from a boy under two years old with acute myeloid leukemia, due to receive a stem cell transplant. This material consisted of PBMCs, taken before TCRalphabeta/CD19-depleted stem cell transplant. The DNA of the CDR3 is TGTGCCAGCAGCTCAACTAGCGGGACATCCTACGAGCAGTACTTC. Translating gives CASSSTSGTSYEQYF.